The next 23 T cell receptor beta chains were all read from a single sample in a study of blood T cell repertoires in COVID-19. The method was immunoSEQ multiplex PCR; TCRdb's version includes in-frame clones alone and lacks a portion of them. The sample records under 500,000 clones, about 89% being singletons. Specimen: peripheral blood. The receptors originated from a woman aged 25 to 39 with acute or convalescent COVID-19.

V gene TRBV11-2 combines with J gene TRBJ1-2; D perhaps matches TRBD1 (6 bases). V gave up 6 bases and J gave up 3 bases, with 20 bases separating them. The germline V gene has CDR1 SGHAT and CDR2 FQNNGV. This CDR3 comprises 16 residues. The CDR3 protein is CASRPFRRGSDYGYTF. The CDR3, as DNA: TGTGCCAGCAGGCCATTCCGCAGGGGATCGGACTATGGCTACACCTTC.

This chain joins TRBV6-5 and TRBJ2-7; TRBD2 might be the D (6 bases). The CDR3 is 15 residues long. Germline V gene sequence: CDR1 MNHEY, CDR2 SVGAGI. The V gene lost 7 bases and the J gene lost 0 bases, with 16 bases spanning the gap. The CDR3, as DNA: TGTGCCAGCATGTACGTTGCGGGAAGCTCCTACGAGCAGTACTTC. Translation: CASMYVAGSSYEQYF.

The J gene is TRBJ2-1, the V gene TRBV9; D might be TRBD2 (6 bases). CDR3 size: 15 residues. Germline CDR1 SGDLS, CDR2 YYNGEE. V was cut by 4 bases and J by 5 bases, with 16 bases left in between. The CDR3 reads CASSPGLSLNNEQFF. CDR3 in DNA: TGTGCCAGCAGCCCGGGACTTTCGTTAAACAATGAGCAGTTCTTC.

The V and J genes are TRBV3-1 (or the pseudogene TRBV3-2) and TRBJ1-2; D perhaps matches TRBD1 (5 bases). The CDR3 consists of 16 residues. V was cut by 4 bases and J by 4 bases, with 19 bases left in between. Germline values: CDR1 LGHDT, CDR2 YNNKEL (reference sequence). CDR3 nucleotide sequence: TGTGCCAGCAGCCCCACAGGTGTGGGGTCTGTCTATGGCTACACCTTC. Amino acid sequence: CASSPTGVGSVYGYTF.

Worth noting for this clone: Additional DNA sequences in this sample encode the identical CDR3. This chain links TRBV27 with TRBJ2-3; perhaps TRBD2 as D (5 bases). With 6 bases removed from V and 4 bases from J, the gap between germline ends came to 11 bases. The CDR3 totals 13 residues. Germline CDR1 MNHEY, CDR2 SMNVEV (reference sequence). CDR3 coding DNA: TGTGCCAGCAGCCTCCTCGGGGCAGATACGCAGTATTTT. Translation: CASSLLGADTQYF.

V and J are TRBV27 and TRBJ2-5; D is unclear. The CDR3 consists of 13 residues. V gave up 3 bases and J gave up 2 bases, with 7 bases separating them. From germline, CDR1 is MNHEY and CDR2 SMNVEV (reference sequence). The CDR3 region has the DNA TGTGCCAGCAGTTTTGGGCCGCAAGAGACCCAGTACTTC. This codes for CASSFGPQETQYF.

The chain joins TRBV28 to TRBJ2-7; TRBD1 aligns across 10 bases. The CDR3 covers 16 residues. CDR1 and CDR2 from the germline V gene are MDHEN and SYDVKM. Germline trimming cut 8 bases from V and 4 bases from J; bases unmatched to any gene: 14. Here the CDR3 reads CASVWAGTGVVYEQYF. CDR3 nucleotides: TGTGCCAGCGTTTGGGCCGGGACAGGGGTTGTTTACGAGCAGTACTTC.

The rearrangement links TRBV2 to TRBJ2-3, with D perhaps TRBD2 (6 bases). Looked up from germline, CDR1 is SNHLY and CDR2 is FYNNEI. Trimming pared 6 bases from V and 11 bases from J, leaving 12 bases between. This CDR3 region has 11 residues. CDR3 sequence reads: CASRGPGVQYF. The CDR3 DNA follows: TGTGCCAGCAGGGGACCGGGAGTGCAGTATTTT.

This sequence joins TRBV15 and TRBJ2-2, with 12 nucleotides matching TRBD1. This CDR3 is 15 amino acids long. From germline, CDR1 is LNHNV and CDR2 YYDKDF (reference sequence). J lost 9 bases, V lost 3 bases, and 5 bases had no gene match. The chain's CDR3 is CATSRRGQGARELFF. For the CDR3, the DNA is TGTGCCACCAGCAGGAGGGGACAGGGGGCGAGGGAGCTGTTTTTT.

The chain has TRBV10-3 and TRBJ1-1; D remains ambiguous. The germline V gene encodes CDR1 ENHRY and CDR2 SYGVKD. The V end lost 6 bases, the J end lost 8 bases, and 19 bases lay between the germline ends. The CDR3 consists of 14 residues. CDR3 sequence: CAIRPSLGDFEAFF. In DNA form, the CDR3 reads TGTGCCATCAGGCCTTCCCTCGGGGATTTCGAAGCTTTCTTT.

The chain recombines TRBV5-1 with TRBJ2-7; TRBD1 matches at 9 bases. J lost 10 bases, V lost 5 bases, and 16 bases had no gene match. Germline-derived CDR1 and CDR2 are SGHRS and YFSETQ. There are 15 residues in the CDR3. The CDR3 reads CASRSGTGNLGEQYF. The CDR3 DNA reads as TGCGCCAGCAGGTCCGGGACAGGGAATCTTGGTGAACAGTACTTC.

The chain uses TRBV20-1 and TRBJ2-7; 7 nucleotides match TRBD1. Germline assignment: CDR1 DFQATT and CDR2 SNEGSKA (reference sequence). The length of the CDR3 is 14 residues. The J segment lost 3 bases and the V segment lost 4 bases, leaving 9 bases of the junction unmatched. The CDR3 sequence is CSATDREGLYEQYF. The CDR3 nucleotides are TGCAGTGCTACTGACAGGGAAGGCCTCTACGAGCAGTACTTC.

The chain has TRBV6-4 and TRBJ2-4; 7 nucleotides align to TRBD1. Germline V CDR1 and CDR2: MRHNA, SNTAGT. The CDR3 has 19 amino acids. The V gene end was trimmed by 0 bases and the J gene end by 0 bases; junction bases not matched to a gene: 11. The CDR3 region has the DNA TGTGCCAGCAGTGACTCGGGATTGGGACAGAAATTAGCCAAAAACATTCAGTACTTC. Translating it yields CASSDSGLGQKLAKNIQYF.

This clone was observed a single time. The CDR3 loop reads CASAKQGATGYTF. CDR3 DNA sequence: TGTGCCAGCGCAAAACAGGGGGCTACTGGCTACACCTTC. This rearrangement joins TRBV27 to TRBJ1-2, with TRBD1 identical over 9 bases. This CDR3 has 13 residues. V lost 8 bases and J lost 7; bases outside the gene matches: 8. The V gene's germline CDR1 is MNHEY and CDR2 SMNVEV (reference sequence).

The V and J genes are TRBV20-1 and TRBJ1-1; D gene ambiguous. Germline values: CDR1 DFQATT, CDR2 SNEGSKA (reference sequence). The CDR3 is made up of 11 amino acids. V was shortened by 6 bases and J by 7 bases, with 12 bases between the two germline ends. The CDR3, as DNA: TGCAGTGCCTCCGTGGAGCTTGAAGCTTTCTTT. This gives the protein CSASVELEAFF.

This sequence joins TRBV9 and TRBJ2-5, with 11 bases lining up with TRBD2. Trimming at V came to 4 bases and at J to 1 base, leaving 6 bases not matched to a gene. The CDR3 loop spans 16 amino acids. CDR1 is SGDLS and CDR2 is YYNGEE in the germline V gene. The DNA for the CDR3 is TGTGCCAGCAGCCCCACTAGCGGGGGCACCCAAGAGACCCAGTACTTC. Translated, it gives CASSPTSGGTQETQYF. Using reference TRBV9 and TRBJ2-5 for the parts outside the CDR3, the full variable domain is DSGVTQTPKHLITATGQRVTLRCSPRSGDLSVYWYQQSLDQGLQFLIQYYNGEERAKGNILERFSAQQFPDLHSELNLSSLELGDSALYFCASSPTSGGTQETQYFGPGTRLLVL.

This chain uses TRBV25-1 with TRBJ2-3; TRBD1 aligns across 8 bases. Unmatched junction bases numbered 1, after V lost 5 bases and J lost 0 bases. CDR3 length: 14 amino acids. Germline V gene sequence: CDR1 MGHDK, CDR2 SYGVNS. The CDR3 DNA reads as TGTGCCAGCAGTAGGACAGGGAGCACAGATACGCAGTATTTT. This sequence encodes CASSRTGSTDTQYF.

This chain connects TRBV29-1 to TRBJ2-3; 8 nucleotides line up with TRBD1. The CDR3 has 15 amino acids. V shed 7 bases, J shed 4 bases, and the junction held 13 bases outside the gene matches. Germline CDR1 and CDR2: SQVTM and ANQGSEA. CDR3 DNA sequence: TGCAGCGCCCGGGGACAGGCCGGGGGCCCAGATACGCAGTATTTT. Its protein is CSARGQAGGPDTQYF.

J is TRBJ2-1 and V is TRBV7-9; 8 bases map to TRBD1. With 0 bases clipped from V and 9 bases from J, the junction kept 7 bases outside the gene matches. The CDR3 has 15 amino acids. Germline-derived CDR1 and CDR2 are SEHNR and FQNEAQ (reference sequence). The CDR3 bases are TGTGCCAGCAGCTTAGCCTACAGGGGGTATGCTGAGCAGTTCTTC. This encodes CASSLAYRGYAEQFF.

The CDR3 region is CASSEASPSGVETQYF. The CDR3 DNA is TGTGCCAGCAGTGAAGCTTCGCCTAGCGGGGTTGAGACCCAGTACTTC. The genes are TRBV2 and TRBJ2-5, with TRBD2 matching 9 bases. The germline V gene has CDR1 SNHLY and CDR2 FYNNEI. This CDR3 is built from 16 residues. Losses at the gene ends were 0 bases for V and 5 bases for J; bases not matched to a gene: 7.

This clone appeared a single time. The J gene is TRBJ2-3, the V gene TRBV5-1; D possibly corresponds to TRBD1 (5 bases). Germline V gene lookup returns CDR1 SGHRS and CDR2 YFSETQ. The CDR3 is 14 residues long. V dropped 0 bases and J dropped 2 bases, with 7 bases sitting between them. In nucleotides, the CDR3 is TGCGCCAGCAGCTTGGAGGGGTTCACAGATACGCAGTATTTT. Its protein is CASSLEGFTDTQYF.

This chain connects TRBV3-1 (or the pseudogene TRBV3-2) to TRBJ2-7; TRBD1 is a possible D gene (6 bases). The CDR3 loop spans 14 amino acids. The germline V and J ends were trimmed by 4 bases and 2 bases, with 12 bases remaining between them. Per the germline V gene, CDR1 is LGHDT and CDR2 is YNNKEL (reference sequence). CDR3 amino acids: CASSPPTGPYEQYF. CDR3 nucleotides: TGTGCCAGCAGCCCACCGACAGGTCCCTACGAGCAGTACTTC.

This clone appeared a single time. The J gene is TRBJ2-7, the V gene TRBV11-1; TRBD2 matches at 7 bases. The CDR3 consists of 13 residues. Germline-derived CDR1 and CDR2 are SGHAT and FQDESV (reference sequence). With 1 base clipped from V and 5 bases from J, the junction kept 2 bases outside the gene matches. This CDR3 reads CASSLGRGDEQYF. CDR3 coding DNA: TGTGCCAGCAGCTTAGGACGGGGGGACGAGCAGTACTTC.